The rows below give T cell receptor beta chains drawn from one sample of a study of blood T cell repertoires in COVID-19. Sequenced by immunoSEQ multiplex PCR; TCRdb stores in-frame clones only, minus some. The sample holds approximately 100,000 clones, 86% seen once. Sequenced sample: peripheral blood. These receptors all come from a human donor in a cohort sampled during active COVID-19. Both conserved end residues are part of each CDR3. Fields, in order: CDR3 protein, CDR3 DNA, D gene, clone size, V gene, J gene. The D gene is left open where the match is weak. Not all rows give a size; the values are once, few, many and, for expanded clones, a class.

CDR3: CASSPLAGGPSEQYF; DNA: TGTGCCAGTAGTCCACTAGCGGGAGGGCCGTCCGAGCAGTACTTC; D: TRBD2; size: -; V: TRBV19; J: TRBJ2-7
CDR3: CASSLASGGPNSYMYTQYF; DNA: TGCGCCAGCAGCTTGGCTAGCGGGGGCCCAAACTCCTATATGTATACGCAGTATTTT; D: TRBD2; size: -; V: TRBV5-1; J: TRBJ2-3
CDR3: CASSQDYGDNYGYTF; DNA: TGCGCCAGCAGCCAAGATTATGGGGACAATTATGGCTACACCTTC; D: -; size: -; V: TRBV4-3; J: TRBJ1-2
CDR3: CASSLVGGRAYEQYF; DNA: TGCGCCAGCAGCCTCGTCGGCGGGAGGGCTTACGAGCAGTACTTC; D: TRBD2; size: once; V: TRBV4-3; J: TRBJ2-7
CDR3: CASSPRGTRSGANVLTF; DNA: TGTGCCAGCTCACCCCGGGGAACTCGCTCTGGGGCCAACGTCCTGACTTTC; D: -; size: -; V: TRBV18; J: TRBJ2-6
CDR3: CASSERGPGKNIQYF; DNA: TGTGCCAGCAGTGAAAGGGGGCCGGGCAAAAACATTCAGTACTTC; D: TRBD1; size: few; V: TRBV2; J: TRBJ2-4
CDR3: CASQELAGNEQFF; DNA: TGTGCCAGCCAGGAACTAGCGGGCAATGAGCAGTTCTTC; D: TRBD2; size: -; V: TRBV9; J: TRBJ2-1
CDR3: CASSELRVYGANVLTF; DNA: TGTGCCAGCAGTGAACTCCGGGTGTACGGGGCCAACGTCCTGACTTTC; D: -; size: -; V: TRBV6-1; J: TRBJ2-6
CDR3: CASSLGAAGGPGDTQYF; DNA: TGTGCCAGCAGCTTAGGAGCGGCGGGGGGGCCGGGAGATACGCAGTATTTT; D: TRBD2; size: -; V: TRBV7-7; J: TRBJ2-3
CDR3: CASSLDFEGFANEKLFF; DNA: TGCGCCAGCAGCCTTGATTTTGAGGGTTTCGCTAATGAAAAACTGTTTTTT; D: -; size: -; V: TRBV4-3; J: TRBJ1-4
CDR3: CASRTRGLGTDTQYF; DNA: TGTGCCAGTAGAACCCGGGGGTTAGGTACAGATACGCAGTATTTT; D: -; size: -; V: TRBV19; J: TRBJ2-3
CDR3: CATLGGTYNSPLHF; DNA: TGTGCCACCCTGGGAGGGACCTATAATTCACCCCTCCACTTT; D: -; size: many; V: TRBV6-5; J: TRBJ1-6
CDR3: CASSYSSGTGPYEQYF; DNA: TGTGCCAGCAGTTACTCGAGCGGGACAGGGCCCTACGAGCAGTACTTC; D: TRBD1; size: -; V: TRBV6-2/TRBV6-3; J: TRBJ2-7
CDR3: CASSLPQGRGYTF; DNA: TGTGCCAGCAGTTTGCCACAGGGGCGTGGGTACACCTTC; D: TRBD1; size: -; V: TRBV28; J: TRBJ1-2
CDR3: CASSLEGWTEAFF; DNA: TGCGCCAGCAGCTTGGAGGGGTGGACTGAAGCTTTCTTT; D: -; size: -; V: TRBV5-1; J: TRBJ1-1
CDR3: CASSERLGDNEQFF; DNA: TGTGCCAGCAGTGAACGGCTAGGGGACAATGAGCAGTTCTTC; D: -; size: -; V: TRBV2; J: TRBJ2-1
CDR3: CASSETGQGHEQYF; DNA: TGTGCCAGCAGTGAAACGGGACAGGGGCACGAGCAGTACTTC; D: TRBD1; size: -; V: TRBV6-1; J: TRBJ2-7
CDR3: CASSLLGAGDTEAFF; DNA: TGCGCCAGCAGCTTGCTAGGGGCGGGGGACACTGAAGCTTTCTTT; D: -; size: -; V: TRBV5-1; J: TRBJ1-1
CDR3: CASSLADTGQYEQYF; DNA: TGTGCCAGCAGCTTAGCCGATACAGGGCAATACGAGCAGTACTTC; D: -; size: -; V: TRBV11-2; J: TRBJ2-7
CDR3: CASSPRGIVEKLFF; DNA: TGTGCCAGCAGCCCACGGGGGATAGTTGAAAAACTGTTTTTT; D: -; size: -; V: TRBV6-2/TRBV6-3; J: TRBJ1-4
CDR3: CASSQEPGGMRNEQFF; DNA: TGCGCCAGCAGCCAAGAGCCAGGGGGCATGAGAAATGAGCAGTTCTTC; D: TRBD1; size: -; V: TRBV4-3; J: TRBJ2-1
CDR3: CASSPGLAGFEQFF; DNA: TGTGCCAGTAGTCCCGGACTAGCGGGGTTCGAGCAGTTCTTC; D: TRBD2; size: -; V: TRBV19; J: TRBJ2-1
CDR3: CASSRFFTGAGNTIYF; DNA: TGTGCCAGCAGCCGATTTTTTACAGGGGCAGGAAACACCATATATTTT; D: TRBD1; size: -; V: TRBV4-2; J: TRBJ1-3
CDR3: CASSESLAGGETQYF; DNA: TGTGCCAGCAGTGAGTCACTAGCGGGGGGAGAGACCCAGTACTTC; D: TRBD2; size: -; V: TRBV2; J: TRBJ2-5
CDR3: CASSSTSGRIDTQYF; DNA: TGTGCCAGCAGCTCGACTAGCGGGAGGATAGATACGCAGTATTTT; D: TRBD2; size: -; V: TRBV7-2; J: TRBJ2-3
CDR3: CASSLTSGRAEETQYF; DNA: TGCGCCAGCAGCCTGACTAGCGGGAGGGCCGAAGAGACCCAGTACTTC; D: TRBD2; size: -; V: TRBV5-1; J: TRBJ2-5
CDR3: CASSYRGVDTDTQYF; DNA: TGTGCCAGCAGTTACAGGGGCGTAGACACAGATACGCAGTATTTT; D: -; size: -; V: TRBV6-2/TRBV6-3; J: TRBJ2-3
CDR3: CASSFQGALFGYTF; DNA: TGTGCCAGCAGCTTCCAGGGGGCACTTTTTGGCTACACCTTC; D: TRBD1; size: -; V: TRBV7-9; J: TRBJ1-2